This entry features one T cell receptor beta chain sequence. This entry belongs to a study of technical replicates of blood from a few donors. From germline, CDR1 is GTSNPN and CDR2 SVGIG (reference sequence). The V and J ends lost 3 bases and 7 bases, in that order; junction bases with no gene match: 5. CDR3 length: 13 amino acids. The method was immunoSEQ multiplex PCR; TCRdb's version includes in-frame clones alone and lacks a portion of them. The sample lists under 95,000 clones, roughly 98% occurring once. The chain employs TRBV30 and TRBJ1-5; 8 bases are shared with TRBD1. Material: T cells isolated from PBMCs. The receptor was isolated from a human donor in good health. This CDR3 reads CAWRDRDQQPQHF. For the CDR3, the DNA is TGTGCCTGGAGGGACAGGGATCAACAGCCCCAGCATTTT.